A selection of T cell receptor beta chains follows, all from one sample in a study of blood T cell repertoires in COVID-19. Generated by immunoSEQ multiplex PCR, the TCRdb table keeps only in-frame clones and is missing some. The sample holds some 160,000 clones, 65% to 90% seen once. Sequencing was performed on peripheral blood. These receptors were obtained from a human donor in a cohort sampled during active COVID-19. CDR3s include the opening cysteine and the closing phenylalanine or tryptophan. Fields, in order: clone size, J gene, D gene, V gene, CDR3 protein, CDR3 DNA. D genes are given only for firm matches. Part of the rows lack a size; the others show once, few, many or a class for expanded clones.

size: -
J: TRBJ2-2
D: TRBD2
V: TRBV3-1/TRBV3-2
CDR3: CASSPYSGRASGELFF
DNA: TGTGCCAGCAGCCCCTATAGCGGGAGGGCCTCCGGGGAGCTGTTTTTT

size: -
J: TRBJ2-2
D: -
V: TRBV9
CDR3: CASSATRDTGELFF
DNA: TGTGCCAGCAGCGCGACCAGGGATACCGGGGAGCTGTTTTTT

size: -
J: TRBJ2-7
D: TRBD1
V: TRBV5-4
CDR3: CASSPGTGVGYEQYF
DNA: TGTGCCAGCAGCCCGGGGACAGGGGTAGGCTACGAGCAGTACTTC

size: -
J: TRBJ1-2
D: TRBD1
V: TRBV29-1
CDR3: CSVETGDGYTF
DNA: TGCAGCGTAGAGACAGGGGATGGCTACACCTTC

size: -
J: TRBJ2-7
D: -
V: TRBV5-1
CDR3: CASSLGVRNRLDEQYF
DNA: TGCGCCAGCAGCTTGGGGGTGCGAAACAGGTTGGATGAGCAGTACTTC

size: -
J: TRBJ1-2
D: TRBD1
V: TRBV2
CDR3: CASSVGTATYGYTF
DNA: TGTGCCAGCAGTGTAGGGACAGCGACTTATGGCTACACCTTC

size: few
J: TRBJ1-2
D: -
V: TRBV6-5
CDR3: CASSYSVQGNYGYTF
DNA: TGTGCCAGCAGTTACTCTGTCCAGGGTAACTATGGCTACACCTTC

size: -
J: TRBJ2-7
D: TRBD1
V: TRBV28
CDR3: CASSTRRQGFTYEQYF
DNA: TGTGCCAGCAGTACAAGACGACAGGGTTTTACCTACGAGCAGTACTTC

size: -
J: TRBJ1-5
D: -
V: TRBV28
CDR3: CASSNPGAGDQPQHF
DNA: TGTGCCAGCAGTAATCCAGGGGCAGGGGATCAGCCCCAGCATTTT

size: -
J: TRBJ1-4
D: -
V: TRBV28
CDR3: CASSFAQRVGEKLFF
DNA: TGTGCCAGCAGTTTCGCCCAGCGGGTGGGTGAAAAACTGTTTTTT

size: -
J: TRBJ1-2
D: -
V: TRBV3-1/TRBV3-2
CDR3: CASSPLRGGRDYGYTF
DNA: TGTGCCAGCAGCCCCCTACGTGGGGGCCGGGACTATGGCTACACCTTC

size: once
J: TRBJ2-7
D: -
V: TRBV21-1
CDR3: CASSKFTKDSSYEQYF
DNA: TGTGCCAGCAGCAAATTCACGAAGGACAGTTCCTACGAGCAGTACTTC

size: -
J: TRBJ1-5
D: TRBD1
V: TRBV3-1/TRBV3-2
CDR3: CASSQMGTGDQPQHF
DNA: TGTGCCAGCAGCCAGATGGGGACAGGGGATCAGCCCCAGCATTTT

size: -
J: TRBJ2-7
D: -
V: TRBV11-3
CDR3: CASSSGGSEQYF
DNA: TGTGCCAGCAGCTCCGGGGGATCAGAGCAGTACTTC

size: -
J: TRBJ2-5
D: -
V: TRBV5-5
CDR3: CASSGSGGTGETQYF
DNA: TGTGCCAGCAGCGGCTCTGGGGGCACGGGAGAGACCCAGTACTTC

size: -
J: TRBJ1-2
D: TRBD1
V: TRBV6-5
CDR3: CAEGEQGADGYTF
DNA: TGTGCCGAGGGAGAACAGGGGGCTGATGGCTACACCTTC

size: -
J: TRBJ1-1
D: -
V: TRBV6-6
CDR3: CASSRSDMNTEAFF
DNA: TGTGCCAGCAGCCGATCTGACATGAACACTGAAGCTTTCTTT

size: -
J: TRBJ2-7
D: TRBD2
V: TRBV10-2
CDR3: CASSEFSGSRELVLHEQYF
DNA: TGCGCCAGCAGTGAGTTTAGCGGGAGCCGGGAGTTGGTTCTGCACGAGCAGTACTTC

size: -
J: TRBJ2-7
D: TRBD1
V: TRBV4-3
CDR3: CASRLKPRGQVPPSYEQYF
DNA: TGCGCCAGCAGGCTCAAACCTAGGGGGCAGGTCCCCCCTTCCTACGAGCAGTACTTC

size: -
J: TRBJ1-4
D: -
V: TRBV24-1
CDR3: CATSDPAGGLGEKLFF
DNA: TGTGCCACCAGTGACCCCGCCGGGGGGCTAGGTGAAAAACTGTTTTTT

size: -
J: TRBJ2-7
D: -
V: TRBV5-4
CDR3: CASSLSGGPHYEQYF
DNA: TGTGCCAGCAGCTTATCCGGGGGACCTCACTACGAGCAGTACTTC

size: few
J: TRBJ2-7
D: TRBD2
V: TRBV7-2
CDR3: CASSPRLAGTYEQYF
DNA: TGTGCCAGCAGCCCCCGACTAGCGGGGACCTACGAGCAGTACTTC

size: -
J: TRBJ1-3
D: TRBD1
V: TRBV11-2
CDR3: CASSLDRQGYTIYF
DNA: TGTGCCAGCAGCTTAGATCGACAGGGGTACACCATATATTTT

size: -
J: TRBJ2-7
D: -
V: TRBV9
CDR3: CASSREFPYEQYF
DNA: TGTGCCAGCTCTCGGGAGTTCCCCTACGAGCAGTACTTC

size: once
J: TRBJ1-5
D: -
V: TRBV6-5
CDR3: CASSYSNRADQPQHF
DNA: TGTGCCAGCAGTTACTCGAACAGGGCAGATCAGCCCCAGCATTTT

size: -
J: TRBJ1-2
D: -
V: TRBV6-1
CDR3: CASSENPRGSYGYTF
DNA: TGTGCCAGCAGTGAAAACCCCAGAGGTAGCTATGGCTACACCTTC

size: -
J: TRBJ2-3
D: TRBD1
V: TRBV24-1
CDR3: CATSDIGTGAQYF
DNA: TGTGCCACCAGTGATATCGGGACAGGGGCGCAGTATTTT

size: -
J: TRBJ2-5
D: TRBD2
V: TRBV28
CDR3: CASSLRSGRPNLETQYF
DNA: TGTGCCAGCAGTTTAAGGAGCGGGAGGCCAAATCTTGAGACCCAGTACTTC

size: -
J: TRBJ2-6
D: -
V: TRBV19
CDR3: CASSPMGGDSGANVLTF
DNA: TGTGCCAGTAGCCCCATGGGAGGAGACTCTGGGGCCAACGTCCTGACTTTC

size: -
J: TRBJ2-5
D: TRBD1
V: TRBV12-5
CDR3: CASGPGDRGGKETQYF
DNA: TGTGCTAGTGGTCCTGGGGACAGGGGGGGAAAAGAGACCCAGTACTTC

size: few
J: TRBJ1-1
D: -
V: TRBV3-1/TRBV3-2
CDR3: CASSHAGNTEAFF
DNA: TGTGCCAGCAGCCACGCAGGGAACACTGAAGCTTTCTTT

size: -
J: TRBJ1-6
D: -
V: TRBV2
CDR3: CASSEGRGANSPLHF
DNA: TGTGCCAGCAGTGAAGGCAGGGGTGCCAATTCACCCCTCCACTTT

size: -
J: TRBJ2-7
D: TRBD1
V: TRBV25-1
CDR3: CASSPEGGTGGTYEQYF
DNA: TGTGCCAGCAGTCCCGAGGGTGGGACAGGGGGTACCTACGAGCAGTACTTC

size: -
J: TRBJ2-3
D: -
V: TRBV7-3
CDR3: CASSPGGQTDTQYF
DNA: TGTGCCAGCAGCCCAGGAGGCCAAACAGATACGCAGTATTTT

size: -
J: TRBJ1-3
D: -
V: TRBV2
CDR3: CASSEGRGLSGNTIYF
DNA: TGTGCCAGCAGTGAAGGAAGGGGCCTCTCTGGAAACACCATATATTTT

size: -
J: TRBJ1-6
D: -
V: TRBV28
CDR3: CASNNWGRGGADNSPLHF
DNA: TGTGCCAGCAATAACTGGGGACGGGGGGGCGCCGATAATTCACCCCTCCACTTT

size: -
J: TRBJ1-4
D: -
V: TRBV28
CDR3: CASSSPSPGEKLFF
DNA: TGTGCCAGCAGTTCGCCTAGTCCTGGCGAAAAACTGTTTTTT

size: -
J: TRBJ1-6
D: -
V: TRBV28
CDR3: CASSSSGYNSPLHF
DNA: TGTGCCAGCAGTTCTTCCGGCTATAATTCACCCCTCCACTTT

size: -
J: TRBJ2-3
D: TRBD2
V: TRBV5-4
CDR3: CASSRGSSGGTDTQYF
DNA: TGTGCCAGCAGCAGGGGGAGTAGCGGGGGTACAGATACGCAGTATTTT

size: -
J: TRBJ2-7
D: TRBD1
V: TRBV5-6
CDR3: CASSHGTGGYGYEQYF
DNA: TGTGCCAGCAGCCACGGGACAGGGGGCTATGGGTACGAGCAGTACTTC

size: -
J: TRBJ2-7
D: TRBD1
V: TRBV28
CDR3: CASRGQGSAGRSYEQYF
DNA: TGTGCCAGCAGGGGACAGGGGAGCGCGGGAAGGTCTTACGAGCAGTACTTC

size: -
J: TRBJ2-1
D: -
V: TRBV21-1
CDR3: CASTQEGPDGSLSNEQFF
DNA: TGTGCCAGCACCCAGGAGGGGCCCGACGGGAGTTTGTCGAATGAGCAGTTCTTC

size: -
J: TRBJ1-2
D: TRBD1
V: TRBV9
CDR3: CASSSRQGGGYTF
DNA: TGTGCCAGCAGCTCTCGACAGGGTGGAGGCTACACCTTC

size: once
J: TRBJ2-1
D: -
V: TRBV24-1
CDR3: CATAQEGQHNEQFF
DNA: TGTGCCACCGCGCAGGAAGGTCAGCACAATGAGCAGTTCTTC

size: -
J: TRBJ2-5
D: -
V: TRBV11-2
CDR3: CASSLFAVQETQYF
DNA: TGTGCCAGCAGCTTATTCGCAGTACAAGAGACCCAGTACTTC

size: once
J: TRBJ1-2
D: -
V: TRBV18
CDR3: CASSPDRSRGYTF
DNA: TGTGCCAGCTCACCAGACAGGTCGCGGGGCTACACCTTC

size: -
J: TRBJ1-5
D: TRBD1
V: TRBV28
CDR3: CASWRTGNQPQHF
DNA: TGTGCCAGCTGGAGGACAGGGAATCAGCCCCAGCATTTT

size: -
J: TRBJ2-7
D: -
V: TRBV5-6
CDR3: CASSLVGEQYF
DNA: TGTGCCAGCAGCCTAGTTGGGGAGCAGTACTTC

size: few
J: TRBJ2-7
D: TRBD1
V: TRBV25-1
CDR3: CASSVTGGYEQYF
DNA: TGTGCCAGCAGTGTCACAGGGGGCTACGAGCAGTACTTC

size: -
J: TRBJ2-3
D: TRBD2
V: TRBV7-3
CDR3: CASSLGGDDTQYF
DNA: TGTGCCAGCAGCTTAGGGGGGGATGATACGCAGTATTTT

size: -
J: TRBJ2-1
D: TRBD2
V: TRBV24-1
CDR3: CATSDGGAYEQFF
DNA: TGTGCCACCAGTGACGGGGGGGCTTATGAGCAGTTCTTC

size: -
J: TRBJ2-7
D: -
V: TRBV3-1/TRBV3-2
CDR3: CASSQEQDEIYEQYF
DNA: TGTGCCAGCAGCCAAGAACAGGACGAAATTTACGAGCAGTACTTC

size: once
J: TRBJ2-7
D: -
V: TRBV28
CDR3: CASSFHSFSYEQYF
DNA: TGTGCCAGCAGTTTTCACAGCTTTTCCTACGAGCAGTACTTC

size: few
J: TRBJ2-4
D: -
V: TRBV29-1
CDR3: CSVEQGAKNIQYF
DNA: TGCAGCGTTGAACAGGGAGCCAAAAACATTCAGTACTTC

size: -
J: TRBJ2-7
D: -
V: TRBV18
CDR3: CASSLTRGTYEQYF
DNA: TGTGCCAGCTCCCTGACTCGTGGAACCTACGAGCAGTACTTC

size: -
J: TRBJ2-1
D: TRBD2
V: TRBV6-4
CDR3: CASSDSAGGGYNEQFF
DNA: TGTGCCAGCAGTGACTCAGCGGGAGGGGGGTACAATGAGCAGTTCTTC